This T cell receptor (beta chain) was identified during a study of cytomegalovirus exposure and HLA in healthy donors. Findings and limits, study-wide: Versus the approximately 720-donor mean, an Asian-associated ancestry cluster reportedly showed fewer N-insertions in a later analysis.

This CDR3 is 12 amino acids long. V dropped 9 bases and J dropped 4; count of bases not matched to a gene: 4. The germline V gene has CDR1 LNHDA and CDR2 SQIVND (reference sequence). PCR was performed using 60 Vbeta and 13 Jbeta primers. Repertoires were generated with immunoSEQ multiplex PCR, while TCRdb's copy carries only in-frame clones and drops some. The table has 150,000 to 200,000 clones, around 87% seen once. For this clone: Its antigen is currently unknown.

The sequenced sample was PBMCs. The chain links TRBV19 to TRBJ1-1, with 8 bases fitting TRBD1. The TCR was taken from a woman younger than 30 in good health and CMV-seronegative. The CDR3 is CASIQGGTEAFF. CDR3 nucleotides: TGTGCCAGCATACAGGGGGGCACTGAAGCTTTCTTT. Full variable domain (rest looked up from reference TRBV19 and TRBJ1-1): DGGITQSPKYLFRKEGQNVTLSCEQNLNHDAMYWYRQDPGQGLRLIYYSQIVNDFQKGDIAEGYSVSREKKESFPLTVTSAQKNPTAFYLCASIQGGTEAFFGQGTRLTVV.